The clone carrying this TCR beta chain has only a few counts. During its preparation, the TCRbeta library received unique molecular identifiers. TCRdb used MiXCR to reprocess the PCR reads, holding one entry per CDR3 protein. The sample includes around 480,000 distinct CDR3 sequences, about 33% of them seen just once. The record originates from a study of T-cell reconstitution after alpha-beta-depleted transplantation in children. In germline, CDR1 is SQVTM, CDR2 ANQGSEA. There are 15 residues in the CDR3. Deletions cut 2 bases from V and 0 bases from J, with 14 bases between. The sequence derives from a human donor who donated a stem cell graft to a child with aplastic anemia. V is TRBV29-1 and J is TRBJ2-7, with D possibly TRBD2 on 5 matching bases. The sample here was PBMCs from the stem cell graft donor, taken from the stem cell graft. The chain's CDR3 is CSVELAGLSSYEQYF. CDR3 sequence (DNA): TGCAGCGTTGAATTGGCGGGCCTTAGCTCCTACGAGCAGTACTTC.